This T cell receptor beta chain was captured by sequencing in a study of blood T cell repertoires in COVID-19 (dated by TCRdb to about 2020). Turning to the overall study: Samples from collaborators originated in the United States, Italy and Spain and spanned both the acute and convalescent phases of COVID-19. The material from the prospective study consisted of cDNA or gDNA derived from T cells, B-cell-depleted T cells, or PBMCs. The dataset comprised deeply sampled blood TCRbeta repertoires from subjects exposed to, actively infected with, or recovered from COVID-19. The repertoires were released in a freely available public database meant as a resource for research on the immune response to SARS-CoV-2. The samples were drawn from two sources: the first 160 participants of the ongoing ImmuneRACE study, and 1,254 subjects contributed by 6 global collaborators. Sample metadata almost always included a de-identified subject ID, COVID-19 status, age in years and sex. Where available, HLA class I and class II types were taken from metadata supplied by the sample provider and were not determined by assay-based typing.

Participants in the prospective study were enrolled through a virtual design, were aged roughly 18 to 100 years, and lived in 24 United States geographic areas. To assign participants to cohorts, the prospective study relied on clinical history that participants themselves reported in a screening survey and a study questionnaire. In the prospective study, whole blood, serum and a nasopharyngeal or oropharyngeal swab were collected from each participant by mobile phlebotomists. Additional blood draws and questionnaires over an approximately two-month period could optionally be provided by prospective study participants. Prospective study blood samples were shipped either frozen or at room temperature before DNA extraction. TCRbeta CDR3 regions were amplified from genomic DNA by means of the immunoSEQ Assay, a bias-controlled multiplex PCR. The authors' analysis ran thus. The number of nucleated cells in each sample was estimated by amplification of reference gene primers within the assay. To quantify the absolute abundance of each unique TCRbeta CDR3 rearrangement, sequence reads were collapsed and filtered. For each sample, productive Simpson clonality was calculated by taking the square root of Simpson's diversity index across productive rearrangements. The table comes from immuneACCESS by way of TCRdb, which keeps in-frame sequences with V and J called. Part of the clones is missing from these tables; in studies checked, under half for an unresolved V gene and the rest for unknown reasons. V, J and clone size are taken as reported in that table, and D and trimming were inferred from the DNA itself. Present in this sample are roughly 400,000 clones, around 90% of which were seen just once. 2% to 2.5% of the sample lies in the top ten.

About this clone: Its specific antigen is unknown. No much larger clone is present one base from it, and per-base qualities are unavailable.

What the authors observed across the whole study: Clinical and demographic metadata were provided uncurated, with the amount varying by source and participant.

At the junction V is shortened by 3 bases and J by 7 bases, with 17 bases in between. The CDR3 numbers 15 residues from cysteine through phenylalanine. The sequence is cut down to CDR3 DNA, 45 bases in frame from base 1. CDR1 and CDR2 are drawn from the germline V gene: LGHNA, YNFKEQ. The chain is assembled from TRBV4-2 and TRBJ2-3; a weak D assignment points to TRBD1 (5 bases agree). The specimen sequenced was PBMCs or T cells enriched from blood (not recorded which). The receptor was isolated from a woman aged 40 to 49 with acute COVID-19. The CDR3 in this case is CASSQGKASGNTQYF. The nucleotide sequence is given as TGTGCCAGCAGCCAGGGCAAGGCCTCAGGGAATACGCAGTATTTT.